This T cell receptor (beta chain) was obtained from a study of monozygotic twins with inflammatory bowel disease. Study outcomes and limitations: Twin pairs that were concordant did not differ from discordant pairs in repertoire similarity, possibly from limited power. Healthy co-twins, by inverse Simpson, had higher TCRbeta diversity than their siblings with IBD.

CDR3 length: 15 residues. TCRdb re-analyzed the 5' RACE reads; it lists each CDR3 protein once, without DNA. The table lists approximately 340,000 distinct CDR3 sequences. A note on this clonotype: Its specificity is not known.

The source material was blood. The sequence came from a human donor with ulcerative colitis or Crohn's disease, or a healthy co-twin of an affected twin (not recorded which). The chain carries TRBV12-3 or TRBV12-4 and TRBJ2-5. CDR3 sequence reads: CASRPRVGYQETQYF.